This is a list of T cell receptor beta chains from one sample in a study of cytomegalovirus exposure and HLA in healthy donors. This table comes from immunoSEQ multiplex PCR, and its TCRdb copy is limited to in-frame clones, with some not included. Among approximately 100,000 clones listed, 84% were seen once. The sample taken for sequencing was PBMCs. These TCRs come from a woman under 30 in good health and CMV-seronegative. Each CDR3 is given with its conserved first and last residue. D genes are given only for firm matches. A row's size may be missing; if present it is once, few, many or a size class.

v_call	j_call	clone_size	d_call	cdr3_nt	cdr3_aa
TRBV7-2	TRBJ1-1	-	-	TGTGCCAGCAGCTTAGCCCAGGGACATGAAGCTTTCTTT	CASSLAQGHEAFF
TRBV4-1	TRBJ1-4	few	-	TGCGCCAGCAGCCAAGATTCCAACAGGGCGAATGAAAAACTGTTTTTT	CASSQDSNRANEKLFF
TRBV30	TRBJ2-3	-	-	TGTGCCTGGATGGGACTTATTCCCCCTATCACAGATACGCAGTATTTT	CAWMGLIPPITDTQYF
TRBV28	TRBJ2-1	-	-	TGTGCCAGCAGCTATAATCTAGGAGCTTTGTACAATGAGCAGTTCTTC	CASSYNLGALYNEQFF
TRBV13	TRBJ2-1	-	TRBD2	TGTGCCAGCAGCTTTGCCGGGACTAGTTACAATGAGCAGTTCTTC	CASSFAGTSYNEQFF
TRBV25-1	TRBJ2-1	-	-	TGTGCCAGCAGCCCAGGGTTGGTTGACTACAATGAGCAGTTCTTC	CASSPGLVDYNEQFF
TRBV28	TRBJ2-7	once	TRBD1	TGTGCCAGCAGTTCTACCCGGGGACAGGGGGCCTACGAGCAGTACTTC	CASSSTRGQGAYEQYF
TRBV6-5	TRBJ2-7	-	-	TGTGCCAGCAGTTACTCAGTGGCGGACGAGCAGTACTTC	CASSYSVADEQYF
TRBV6-5	TRBJ1-2	-	TRBD1	TGTGCCAGTTCAGGGGGATCTGGCTACACCTTC	CASSGGSGYTF
TRBV19	TRBJ1-6	-	-	TGTGCCAGTAGTCTTAGACAGGATGGTAATTCACCCCTCCACTTT	CASSLRQDGNSPLHF
TRBV10-3	TRBJ2-7	-	TRBD2	TGTGCCATCAGTAGGACTAGCGGGAGTTACGAGCAGTACTTC	CAISRTSGSYEQYF
TRBV6-1	TRBJ2-1	-	TRBD2	TGTGCCAGCAGTATGACTAGCGGGAGTTACGATGAGCAGTTCTTC	CASSMTSGSYDEQFF
TRBV7-9	TRBJ1-6	-	TRBD1	TGTTCCAGCAGCTCTAAGGACAGGGCCCATAATTCACCCCTCCACTTT	CSSSSKDRAHNSPLHF
TRBV14	TRBJ2-1	-	TRBD2	TGTGCCAGCAGCCAAGTTGGAGGACTAGCGGGAGTACGGCAGTTCTTC	CASSQVGGLAGVRQFF
TRBV7-2	TRBJ1-6	-	-	TGTGCCAGCAGCGATCAGGGTCCCAATTCACCCCTCCACTTT	CASSDQGPNSPLHF
TRBV7-2	TRBJ2-1	-	-	TGTGCCAGCACCCTCGGGAATAACAATGAGCAGTTCTTC	CASTLGNNNEQFF
TRBV4-2	TRBJ1-4	-	-	TGTGCCAGCAGCCAAGAAAGGTTCGGGACTGCAACTAATGAAAAACTGTTTTTT	CASSQERFGTATNEKLFF
TRBV27	TRBJ1-4	-	-	TGTGCCAGCAGTTCGATGGGGGGGCTTAATGAAAAACTGTTTTTT	CASSSMGGLNEKLFF
TRBV7-3	TRBJ1-2	-	TRBD1	TGTGCCAGCAGCTTAGTGGGACAGGGGGCGACCCGTGGCTACACCTTC	CASSLVGQGATRGYTF
TRBV4-2	TRBJ1-5	-	-	TGTGCCAGCAGCCAAAGGGTAAGCTGGCAGGGGAGCAATCAGCCCCAGCATTTT	CASSQRVSWQGSNQPQHF
TRBV6-5	TRBJ2-1	few	TRBD2	TGTGCCAGCAGCCATTCTAGCGGGGGACCCAATGAGCAGTTCTTC	CASSHSSGGPNEQFF
TRBV9	TRBJ2-5	-	-	TGTGCCAGCAGCGTAGATGGGAGCACACAAGAGACCCAGTACTTC	CASSVDGSTQETQYF
TRBV4-1	TRBJ1-1	few	-	TGCGCCAGCAGCCAAGGTCGCACTGAAGCTTTCTTT	CASSQGRTEAFF
TRBV5-1	TRBJ1-5	-	-	TGCGCCAGCAGCTTCCAGTCTGATCAGCCCCAGCATTTT	CASSFQSDQPQHF
TRBV7-2	TRBJ2-5	-	-	TGTGCCAGCAGCTTAGCCGCTAGAGAGACCCAGTACTTC	CASSLAARETQYF
TRBV6-4	TRBJ2-2	-	-	TGTGCCAGCAGGTCCGGGACAAGAGAAGCCGGGGAGCTGTTTTTT	CASRSGTREAGELFF
TRBV7-2	TRBJ1-4	-	TRBD1	TGTGCCAGCAGCTTAGTCAGGACAGGGACTGAAAAACTGTTTTTT	CASSLVRTGTEKLFF
TRBV19	TRBJ1-5	once	-	TGTGCCAGTAGTATTGGGCAAGACAGATTGGGCAATCAGCCCCAGCATTTT	CASSIGQDRLGNQPQHF
TRBV9	TRBJ1-5	-	-	TGTGCCAGCAGCGTAGGAGGGTTGAGCAATCAGCCCCAGCATTTT	CASSVGGLSNQPQHF